This TCR beta chain came from a study of identical twins. Overall study results and limits: Memory repertoires showed no such pattern, whereas abundant cord blood beta clonotypes carried fewer insertions.

The CDR3 contains 15 residues. Trimming at V came to 6 bases and at J to 0 bases, leaving 5 bases not matched to a gene. Germline V gene lookup returns CDR1 MNHEY and CDR2 SVGEGT. This clonotype was seen more than once but under ten times. Its antigen is as yet unknown. A universal primer site was added by template switching, and unique molecular identifiers were carried by the cDNA. TCRdb reprocessed the 5' RACE reads with MiXCR, giving one entry per CDR3 protein. The sample comprises about 570,000 distinct CDR3 sequences, roughly 9.9% of which are singletons, and approximately 3.2% rests with the top ten. These same data were also listed under a study on yellow fever vaccine responses in identical twins. As that study records: The authors reported partly convergent, partly personalized vaccine responses in identical twins.

Sequencing used PBMCs. The chain recombines TRBV6-2 or TRBV6-3 with TRBJ2-1; TRBD1 matches at 7 bases. The TCR comes from a woman between 18 and 30 years old in good health. The CDR3 here is CASRSAGGSYNEQFF. CDR3 in DNA: TGTGCCAGCAGGTCCGCAGGGGGCTCCTACAATGAGCAGTTCTTC.